This TCR beta chain was retrieved from a study of cytomegalovirus exposure and HLA in healthy donors. Study background: Ancestry clustering placed around four fifths of over 300 genotyped donors in the Caucasian-associated cluster.

The PCR made use of 60 Vbeta and 13 Jbeta primers. Only in-frame clones appear in the TCRdb table, and some are missing; sequencing was by immunoSEQ multiplex PCR. The sample contains about 83,000 clones, 80% to 90% of which appear only once. This clone came up a few times. Looked up from germline, CDR1 is LNHDA and CDR2 is SQIVND (reference sequence). V lost 6 bases and J lost 9; bases outside the gene matches: 8. This CDR3 contains 14 residues. This chain uses TRBV19 with TRBJ2-1; 10 bases match TRBD1. This sequence originates from a woman in her 30s in good health and CMV-seronegative. Sequencing was done on a sample of PBMCs. The CDR3 coding sequence is TGTGCCAGTAGACCGACAGGGGGCTCGGGTGAGCAGTTCTTC. Amino acids: CASRPTGGSGEQFF.